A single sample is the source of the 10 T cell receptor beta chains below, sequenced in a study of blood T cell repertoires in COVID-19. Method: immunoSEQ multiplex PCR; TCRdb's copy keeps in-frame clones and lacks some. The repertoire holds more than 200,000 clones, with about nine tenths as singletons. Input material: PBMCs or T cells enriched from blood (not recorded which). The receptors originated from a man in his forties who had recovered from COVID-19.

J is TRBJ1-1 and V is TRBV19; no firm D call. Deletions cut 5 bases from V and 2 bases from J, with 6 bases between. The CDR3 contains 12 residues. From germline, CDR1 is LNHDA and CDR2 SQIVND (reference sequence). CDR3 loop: CASSSRNTEAFF. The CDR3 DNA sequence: TGTGCCAGTAGTTCGCGAAACACTGAAGCTTTCTTT.

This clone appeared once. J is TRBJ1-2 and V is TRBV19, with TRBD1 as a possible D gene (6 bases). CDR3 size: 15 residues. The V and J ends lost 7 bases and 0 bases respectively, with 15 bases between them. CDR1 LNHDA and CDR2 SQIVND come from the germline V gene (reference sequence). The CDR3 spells CASKGQTGANYGYTF. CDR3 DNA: TGTGCCAGTAAAGGACAGACTGGGGCTAACTATGGCTACACCTTC.

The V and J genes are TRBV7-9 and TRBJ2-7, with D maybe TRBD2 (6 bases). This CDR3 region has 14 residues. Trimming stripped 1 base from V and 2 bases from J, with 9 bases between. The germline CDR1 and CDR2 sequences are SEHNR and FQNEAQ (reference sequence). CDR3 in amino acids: CASSLGGETYEQYF. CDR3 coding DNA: TGTGCCAGCAGCTTAGGCGGGGAGACCTACGAGCAGTACTTC. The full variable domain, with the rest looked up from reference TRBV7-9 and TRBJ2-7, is DTGVSQNPRHKITKRGQNVTFRCDPISEHNRLYWYRQTLGQGPEFLTYFQNEAQLEKSRLLSDRFSAERPKGSFSTLEIQRTEQGDSAMYLCASSLGGETYEQYFGPGTRLTVT.

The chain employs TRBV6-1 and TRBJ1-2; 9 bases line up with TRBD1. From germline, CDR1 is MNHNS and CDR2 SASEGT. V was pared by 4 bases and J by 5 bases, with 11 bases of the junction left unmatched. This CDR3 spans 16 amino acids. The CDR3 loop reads CASSGGGQGLRYGYTF. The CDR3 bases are TGTGCCAGCAGTGGGGGGGGACAGGGACTTCGGTATGGCTACACCTTC.

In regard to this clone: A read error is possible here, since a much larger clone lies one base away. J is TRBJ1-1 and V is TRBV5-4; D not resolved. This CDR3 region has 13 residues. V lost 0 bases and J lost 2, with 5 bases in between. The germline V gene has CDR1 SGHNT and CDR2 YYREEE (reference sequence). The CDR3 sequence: CASSLGLNTEAFF. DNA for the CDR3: TGTGCCAGCAGCTTGGGACTAAACACTGAAGCTTTCTTT.

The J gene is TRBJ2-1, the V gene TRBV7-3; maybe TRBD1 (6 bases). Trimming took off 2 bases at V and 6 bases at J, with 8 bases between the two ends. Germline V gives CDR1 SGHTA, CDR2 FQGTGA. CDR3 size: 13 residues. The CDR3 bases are TGTGCCAGCAGCTTAGAACAGGGCAATGAGCAGTTCTTC. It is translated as CASSLEQGNEQFF.

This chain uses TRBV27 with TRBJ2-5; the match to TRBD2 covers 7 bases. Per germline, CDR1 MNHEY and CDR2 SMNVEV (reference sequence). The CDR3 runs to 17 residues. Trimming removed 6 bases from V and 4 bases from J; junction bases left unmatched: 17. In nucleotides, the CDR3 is TGTGCCAGCAGCCTGTGGGGGGGGAAGCGAGTCGTAGAGACCCAGTACTTC. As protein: CASSLWGGKRVVETQYF.

Here the CDR3 DNA reads TGTGCCAGTAAGGAACAGGGGAACACTGAAGCTTTCTTT. Translation gives CASKEQGNTEAFF. The chain employs TRBV28 and TRBJ1-1; a possible D gene is TRBD1 (6 bases). V lost 9 bases and J 1 base, leaving 12 bases between the germline ends. There are 13 residues in the CDR3. Germline loops: CDR1 MDHEN, CDR2 SYDVKM.

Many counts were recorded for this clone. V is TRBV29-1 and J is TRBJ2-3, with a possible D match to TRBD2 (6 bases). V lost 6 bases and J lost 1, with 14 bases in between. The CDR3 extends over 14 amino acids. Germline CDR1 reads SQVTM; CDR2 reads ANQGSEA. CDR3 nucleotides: TGCAGCGTCGAGGGAGGAGGGGGCACAGATACGCAGTATTTT. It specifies CSVEGGGGTDTQYF.

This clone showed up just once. The CDR3 bases are TGTGCCAGCAGCCAAGATCACATAGCGGCCTTCGGGGCCAACGTCCTGACTTTC. Translation gives CASSQDHIAAFGANVLTF. V gene TRBV4-2 combines with J gene TRBJ2-6, with D possibly TRBD2 on 6 matching bases. CDR1 and CDR2 (germline): LGHNA, YNFKEQ. The V end lost 0 bases, the J end lost 4 bases, and 16 bases lay between the germline ends. The CDR3 sequence is 18 residues long.